Below are 2 T cell receptor beta chains sequenced from a single sample in a study of Ad26.COV2.S vaccination and SARS-CoV-2 variants. Using immunoSEQ multiplex PCR, the repertoire was profiled, and TCRdb retains in-frame clones only, with some absent. The sample records 350,000 to 450,000 clones, 92% being singletons. Treatment noted: 19 received Ad26.COV2.S at low or high dose, single or two shots; 5 received placebo; per-sample allocation not given. Material that was analyzed had been drawn on day 63 after the first vaccine or placebo injection. The sequencing here drew on peripheral blood, taken in a trial of Ad26.COV2.S vaccine versus placebo. The receptors here all came from a person aged 18-60 years who received the Ad26.COV2.S COVID-19 vaccine or a placebo.

The chain recombines TRBV19 with TRBJ2-7, with D perhaps TRBD2 (6 bases). The CDR3 consists of 16 residues. Trimming cost V 5 bases and J 3 bases, with 20 bases left between them. The germline V gene encodes CDR1 LNHDA and CDR2 SQIVND (reference sequence). In DNA, the CDR3 is TGTGCCAGTAGTGGGTGGCGGGGCCTAGGAGGCTACGAGCAGTACTTC. Amino acids: CASSGWRGLGGYEQYF.

This clone was counted only a few times. The chain combines TRBV6-2 or TRBV6-3 with TRBJ1-5, with D possibly TRBD1 on 6 matching bases. CDR3 length equals 15 residues. V lost 4 bases and J 3 bases, leaving 13 bases between the germline ends. The germline gives CDR1 MNHEY, CDR2 SVGEGT. The CDR3 sequence: CASSFRGRVNQPQHF. CDR3 nucleotide sequence: TGTGCCAGCAGTTTCAGGGGAAGGGTCAATCAGCCCCAGCATTTT.